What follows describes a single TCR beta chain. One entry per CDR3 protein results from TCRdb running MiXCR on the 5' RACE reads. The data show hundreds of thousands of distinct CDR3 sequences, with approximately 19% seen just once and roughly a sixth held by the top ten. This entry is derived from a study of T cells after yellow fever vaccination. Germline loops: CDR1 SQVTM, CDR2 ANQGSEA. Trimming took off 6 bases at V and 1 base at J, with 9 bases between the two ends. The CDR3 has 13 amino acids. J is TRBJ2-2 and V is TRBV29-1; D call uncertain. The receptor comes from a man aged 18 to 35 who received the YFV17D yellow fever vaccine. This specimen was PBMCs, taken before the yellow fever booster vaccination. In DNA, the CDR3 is TGCAGCGTGAAAGACGGGAACACCGGGGAGCTGTTTTTT. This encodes CSVKDGNTGELFF.